The source of this T cell receptor (beta chain) is a study of shared clonotypes between healthy human individuals. The protocol was immunoSEQ multiplex PCR, while the TCRdb copy is restricted to in-frame clones and leaves out a portion. The table shows around 690,000 clones, with less than 95% occurring only once. Per the germline V gene, CDR1 is SEHNR and CDR2 is FQNEAQ (reference sequence). The CDR3 covers 17 residues. The junction had 9 bases not matched to a gene; V was cut back by 7 bases and J by 5 bases. Combining CD45RO+ cells with CCR7-negative CD45RA+ TemRA cells gave CD8 memory. As regards this clone: The antigen is unknown.

Overall study results and limits: Across subsets, estimated richness was generally greater for naive than for memory populations.

The sequencing input was memory CD8+ T cells from PBMCs. Subset indicated: CD45RO+ cells pooled with CCR7-negative TemRA cells. The source of this sequence is a man between 18 and 29 years old in good health. Some clones in this sample may be carry-over from other donors' samples. The V and J genes are TRBV7-9 and TRBJ2-2, with 14 bases identical to TRBD2. CDR3 protein: CASTHPGTSGRTGELFF. CDR3 nucleotides: TGTGCCAGCACCCACCCGGGGACTAGCGGGAGAACCGGGGAGCTGTTTTTT.